The 27 T cell receptor beta chains in this list originate from one sample, sequenced in a study of blood T cell repertoires in COVID-19. TCRdb's table, derived via immunoSEQ multiplex PCR, lists solely in-frame clones and lacks some. The data contain roughly 230,000 clones, under 90% of them singletons. Sequenced: PBMCs or T cells enriched from blood (not recorded which). The source of these receptors is a woman aged 60-75 years who had recovered from COVID-19.

The rearrangement joins TRBV9 to TRBJ2-3; 10 positions match TRBD1. The CDR3 is made up of 19 amino acids. The trim removed 0 bases at V and 4 bases at J, leaving 14 bases unmatched. Germline loops: CDR1 SGDLS, CDR2 YYNGEE. The CDR3 DNA follows: TGTGCCAGCAGCGTAGTAGTTTCCGCGACAGGGGGCGCCGCAGATACGCAGTATTTT. The encoded protein is CASSVVVSATGGAADTQYF. Variable domain in full (rest from reference TRBV9 and TRBJ2-3): DSGVTQTPKHLITATGQRVTLRCSPRSGDLSVYWYQQSLDQGLQFLIQYYNGEERAKGNILERFSAQQFPDLHSELNLSSLELGDSALYFCASSVVVSATGGAADTQYFGPGTRLTVL.

The V gene is TRBV29-1, the J gene TRBJ1-1, with 9 bases fitting TRBD1. With 6 bases clipped from V and 3 bases from J, the junction kept 5 bases outside the gene matches. Germline V gene data show CDR1 as SQVTM and CDR2 as ANQGSEA. This CDR3 is built from 13 residues. The CDR3 loop reads CSVRQGGDTEAFF. As DNA, the CDR3 is TGCAGCGTACGACAGGGGGGTGACACTGAAGCTTTCTTT.

The chain uses TRBV5-1 and TRBJ1-2; 10 bases agree with TRBD1. V shed 6 bases, J shed 6 bases, and the junction held 8 bases outside the gene matches. Germline CDR1 and CDR2: SGHRS and YFSETQ. This CDR3 is built from 14 residues. The CDR3 reads CASTYSTGGDGYTF. The CDR3 nucleotides read TGCGCCAGCACCTATTCGACAGGGGGCGATGGCTACACCTTC.

The genes are TRBV11-1 and TRBJ1-2; D not certain. This CDR3 region has 14 residues. The V gene's germline CDR1 is SGHAT and CDR2 FQDESV (reference sequence). V was trimmed by 5 bases and J by 7 bases, leaving 17 bases between them. The CDR3: CASSPGRELGGYTF. For the CDR3, the DNA is TGTGCCAGCAGCCCAGGCCGAGAACTTGGTGGCTACACCTTC.

This chain links TRBV7-2 with TRBJ2-6, with 8 bases identical to TRBD1. V dropped 0 bases and J dropped 0; count of bases not matched to a gene: 4. The CDR3 consists of 18 residues. The germline V gene has CDR1 SGHTA and CDR2 FQGNSA. The CDR3 DNA reads TGTGCCAGCAGCTTAGCCCCGGGACAGGCCTCTGGGGCCAACGTCCTGACTTTC. It is translated as CASSLAPGQASGANVLTF.

This clone was found a few times. This chain joins TRBV7-9 and TRBJ2-3; 7 bases are shared with TRBD2. J gave up 1 base and V 1 base, and 5 bases lay outside the gene matches. Germline V lookup: CDR1 SEHNR, CDR2 FQNEAQ (reference sequence). This CDR3 region has 16 residues. DNA of the CDR3: TGTGCCAGCAGCTTAGATAGGCTAGCGGGCACAGATACGCAGTATTTT. As protein: CASSLDRLAGTDTQYF.

V is TRBV14 and J is TRBJ2-3; D gene uncertain. Germline CDR1 reads SGHDN; CDR2 reads FVKESK. This CDR3 is 15 amino acids long. The V and J ends lost 4 bases and 4 bases respectively, with 15 bases between them. CDR3 DNA sequence: TGTGCCAGCAGCCGCCCAGGTACCGTTGCAGATACGCAGTATTTT. Translation gives CASSRPGTVADTQYF.

This clone was picked up a small number of times. The chain is built from TRBV25-1 and TRBJ2-4, with D possibly being TRBD1 (6 bases). The germline V and J ends were trimmed by 0 bases and 5 bases, with 11 bases remaining between them. Per the germline V gene, CDR1 is MGHDK and CDR2 is SYGVNS. The CDR3 length is 15 residues. The CDR3 region is CASSEYSKGENIQYF. CDR3 DNA sequence: TGTGCCAGCAGTGAATATTCAAAGGGGGAAAACATTCAGTACTTC.

The chain couples TRBV10-1 to TRBJ1-6; no clear D. V lost 5 bases and J lost 8, with 10 bases in between. The CDR3 loop spans 13 amino acids. The germline V gene has CDR1 WNHNN and CDR2 SYGVQD (reference sequence). CDR3 DNA: TGCGCCAGCAGTCGGGATCTAGATTCACCCCTCCACTTT. It encodes CASSRDLDSPLHF.

The chain recombines TRBV4-3 with TRBJ2-1; 8 positions agree with TRBD1. CDR1 and CDR2 from the germline V gene are LGHNA and YSLEER. The CDR3 spans 16 residues. Trimming took 3 bases from V and 6 from J; bases not matched to a gene: 10. The CDR3 coding sequence is TGCGCCAGCAGCCACAGGGGGCGGGGCACAGTCAATGAGCAGTTCTTC. Translated: CASSHRGRGTVNEQFF.

This clone was seen once. The chain uses TRBV11-2 and TRBJ1-2, with D possibly TRBD1 on 6 matching bases. CDR1 SGHAT and CDR2 FQNNGV come from the germline V gene. The V end lost 5 bases, the J end lost 2 bases, and 12 bases lay between the germline ends. The CDR3 runs to 14 residues. This CDR3 is CASSHRQVNYGYTF. The CDR3 DNA follows: TGTGCCAGCAGCCACCGACAGGTCAACTATGGCTACACCTTC.

The rearrangement links TRBV5-1 to TRBJ1-1; D is unclear. The CDR3 has 15 residues. The germline CDR1 and CDR2 sequences are SGHRS and YFSETQ. Between the trimmed V and J ends, which lost 2 bases and 1 base, there was a span of 12 bases. Written as DNA, the CDR3 is TGCGCCAGCAGCTTCGTGAGTACCTCGAACACTGAAGCTTTCTTT. Amino acids: CASSFVSTSNTEAFF.

This clone has more than one count but fewer than ten. The chain is built from TRBV7-9 and TRBJ1-3; 7 bases map to TRBD1. The CDR3 covers 14 residues. CDR1 is SEHNR, CDR2 FQNEAQ, per germline (reference sequence). Trimming cost V 3 bases and J 2 bases; bases outside gene matches: 1. CDR3 sequence reads: CASSFDRAGNTIYF. The CDR3 bases are TGTGCCAGCAGCTTCGACAGGGCTGGAAACACCATATATTTT. Filled out from reference TRBV7-9 and TRBJ1-3, the complete variable domain reads DTGVSQNPRHKITKRGQNVTFRCDPISEHNRLYWYRQTLGQGPEFLTYFQNEAQLEKSRLLSDRFSAERPKGSFSTLEIQRTEQGDSAMYLCASSFDRAGNTIYFGEGSWLTVV.

The chain has TRBV3-1 (or the pseudogene TRBV3-2) and TRBJ2-1; D may be TRBD2 (5 bases). V dropped 2 bases and J dropped 10 bases, with 15 bases sitting between them. The germline V gene has CDR1 LGHDT and CDR2 YNNKEL (reference sequence). The length of the CDR3 is 14 residues. The CDR3 bases are TGTGCCAGCAGCCAAACCTCGGGGATCCGGGAGCAGTTCTTC. This gives the protein CASSQTSGIREQFF.

The chain employs TRBV19 and TRBJ1-5; 7 nucleotides line up with TRBD1. Per germline, CDR1 LNHDA and CDR2 SQIVND (reference sequence). The CDR3 totals 16 residues. The V segment lost 4 bases and the J segment 0 bases; nucleotides outside the gene matches: 6. The CDR3 sequence is CASSRGGQYSNQPQHF. The CDR3 DNA reads TGTGCCAGTAGTAGAGGGGGACAGTATAGCAATCAGCCCCAGCATTTT.

This clone was recorded once. The chain is built from TRBV5-1 and TRBJ2-3; 9 nucleotides align to TRBD1. Germline V gene data show CDR1 as SGHRS and CDR2 as YFSETQ. This CDR3 is built from 16 residues. V was clipped by 3 bases and J by 2 bases; unmatched bases: 7. CDR3: CASSWKRDRVTDTQYF. The CDR3 DNA reads as TGCGCCAGCAGCTGGAAACGGGACAGGGTCACAGATACGCAGTATTTT.

The DNA of the CDR3 is TGTGCCAGCAGCCAGGCAACAGGGGCGAACACCGGGGAGCTGTTTTTT. Protein product: CASSQATGANTGELFF. The chain is built from TRBV3-1 (or the pseudogene TRBV3-2) and TRBJ2-2; TRBD1 matches 7 bases. V lost 3 bases to trimming and J lost 0 bases; unmatched junction nucleotides: 4. The CDR3 is 16 residues long. Germline CDR1 reads LGHDT; CDR2 reads YNNKEL (reference sequence).

The gene calls are TRBV25-1 and TRBJ1-5; a weak D match, TRBD1 (5 bases). The CDR3 extends over 13 amino acids. V was shortened by 7 bases and J by 3 bases, with 10 bases between the two germline ends. Germline CDR1 is MGHDK and CDR2 is SYGVNS. As DNA, the CDR3 is TGTGCCAGCACAGCAGGGTCCAATCAGCCCCAGCATTTT. Translation: CASTAGSNQPQHF.

The genes are TRBV2 and TRBJ1-5, with D possibly being TRBD1 (5 bases). V was clipped by 8 bases and J by 0 bases, with 14 bases between them. CDR1 is SNHLY, CDR2 FYNNEI, per germline. CDR3 length equals 15 residues. The CDR3 nucleotides are TGTGCCAGCTGCCGGGACTCTTCTAGCAATCAGCCCCAGCATTTT. Its protein is CASCRDSSSNQPQHF.

The V and J genes are TRBV4-1 and TRBJ2-7; weak D call: TRBD1 (6 bases). This CDR3 comprises 14 residues. Trimming cost V 2 bases and J 6 bases, with 14 bases left between them. Germline V CDR1 and CDR2: MGHRA, YSYEKL. This CDR3 reads CASSQLSGAIEQYF. For the CDR3, the DNA is TGCGCCAGCAGCCAACTGTCAGGGGCTATCGAGCAGTACTTC.

V is TRBV24-1 and J is TRBJ2-7, with 9 nucleotides matching TRBD2. Germline CDR1 KGHDR, CDR2 SFDVKD. CDR3 length: 15 amino acids. With V trimmed by 5 bases and J by 3 bases, 7 bases remained unmatched. CDR3 loop: CATSVRGGRSYEQYF. The DNA of the CDR3 is TGTGCCACCAGTGTGCGGGGGGGCCGGAGCTACGAGCAGTACTTC.

The rearrangement uses TRBV7-3 and TRBJ1-3; D ambiguous. Germline V lookup: CDR1 SGHTA, CDR2 FQGTGA. Deletions cut 0 bases from V and 0 bases from J, with 6 bases between. This CDR3 is 15 amino acids long. CDR3 sequence reads: CASSLTSGSGNTIYF. The CDR3 bases are TGTGCCAGCAGCTTAACTTCGGGCTCTGGAAACACCATATATTTT.

The rearrangement uses TRBV5-6 and TRBJ1-1; perhaps TRBD1 as D (6 bases). This CDR3 contains 16 residues. Looked up from germline, CDR1 is SGHDT and CDR2 is YYEEEE. The V end was cut by 4 bases, the J end by 2 bases, with 18 bases between. DNA of the CDR3: TGTGCCAGCAGCGAAGCGCACACAGGGTCCAACACTGAAGCTTTCTTT. This translates into CASSEAHTGSNTEAFF.

V usage is TRBV2 and J usage is TRBJ1-1; weak D call: TRBD1 (5 bases). The V and J ends lost 5 bases and 5 bases respectively, with 12 bases between them. The CDR3 consists of 13 residues. Germline V gene sequence: CDR1 SNHLY, CDR2 FYNNEI. The CDR3 spells CASSTSGRTEAFF. The CDR3 DNA is TGTGCCAGCAGTACATCAGGGCGGACTGAAGCTTTCTTT.

The chain uses TRBV7-9 and TRBJ2-3; D not certain. CDR1 and CDR2 from the germline V gene are SEHNR and FQNEAQ (reference sequence). This CDR3 contains 15 residues. The V end was cut by 1 base, the J end by 1 base, with 9 bases between. The CDR3 coding sequence is TGTGCCAGCAGCTTAGGGTCAGTTCGCACAGATACGCAGTATTTT. Translated, it gives CASSLGSVRTDTQYF. Full variable domain (missing parts from reference TRBV7-9 and TRBJ2-3): DTGVSQNPRHKITKRGQNVTFRCDPISEHNRLYWYRQTLGQGPEFLTYFQNEAQLEKSRLLSDRFSAERPKGSFSTLEIQRTEQGDSAMYLCASSLGSVRTDTQYFGPGTRLTVL.

The V gene is TRBV7-2, the J gene TRBJ1-5, with D perhaps matching TRBD1 (5 bases). Trimming took off 1 base at V and 6 bases at J, with 13 bases between the two ends. There are 15 residues in the CDR3. Germline V gives CDR1 SGHTA, CDR2 FQGNSA. This CDR3 reads CASSLVGSGGQPQHF. For the CDR3, the DNA is TGTGCCAGCAGCTTAGTAGGGTCCGGGGGTCAGCCCCAGCATTTT.

The genes are TRBV5-1 and TRBJ2-1, with D hard to call. The CDR3 runs 12 residues. V lost 6 bases and J 5 bases, leaving 9 bases between the germline ends. Germline V gene data show CDR1 as SGHRS and CDR2 as YFSETQ. CDR3 sequence reads: CASKPVNNEQFF. CDR3 DNA: TGCGCCAGCAAACCGGTTAACAATGAGCAGTTCTTC.